This T cell receptor beta chain originates from a study of cytomegalovirus exposure and HLA in healthy donors. Whole-study findings and limits: The study reported that TCR beta sequences accurately predicted HLA-A and HLA-B alleles in most subjects. An analysis was carried out at a later point. It showed that HLA-associated TCR beta chains were more clonally expanded than equally common non-associated chains. CMV antigen specificity was confirmed in vitro for a few CMV-associated chains.

Only a few counts were recorded for this clone. Its matching antigen is unknown. The PCR made use of 60 Vbeta and 13 Jbeta primers. The assay was immunoSEQ multiplex PCR, and TCRdb's table has in-frame clones only and misses some. Among 35,000 to 40,000 clones listed, 45% to 55% were seen once. The specimen was PBMCs. This clonotype was sampled from a woman aged 40 to 50 in good health and CMV-seropositive.

CDR3 region: CASSLGAGGPTDTQYF. In DNA, the CDR3 is TGCGCCAGCAGCTTGGGAGCGGGGGGCCCCACAGATACGCAGTATTTT. The rearrangement uses TRBV5-1 and TRBJ2-3, with TRBD2 matching over 9 bases. The CDR3 is made up of 16 amino acids. V gave up 0 bases and J gave up 2 bases; unmatched junction bases: 4. Germline V gene lookup returns CDR1 SGHRS and CDR2 YFSETQ.